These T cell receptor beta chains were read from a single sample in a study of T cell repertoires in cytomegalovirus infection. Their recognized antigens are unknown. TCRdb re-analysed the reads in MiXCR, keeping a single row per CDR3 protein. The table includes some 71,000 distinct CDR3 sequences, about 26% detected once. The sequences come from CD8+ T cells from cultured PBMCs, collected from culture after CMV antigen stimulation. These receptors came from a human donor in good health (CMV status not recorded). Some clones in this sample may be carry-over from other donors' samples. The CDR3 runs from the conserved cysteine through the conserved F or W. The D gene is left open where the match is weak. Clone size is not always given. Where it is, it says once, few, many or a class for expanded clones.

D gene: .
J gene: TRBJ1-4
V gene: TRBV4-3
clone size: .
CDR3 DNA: TGCGCCAGCAGCCAAGATTACGGGGCCTACGTGAATGAAAAACTGTTTTTT
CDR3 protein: CASSQDYGAYVNEKLFF

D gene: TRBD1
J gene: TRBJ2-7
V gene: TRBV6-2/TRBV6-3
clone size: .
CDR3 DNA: TGTGCCAGCAGACGGGACAGGGTGCTGTACTTC
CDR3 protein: CASRRDRVLYF

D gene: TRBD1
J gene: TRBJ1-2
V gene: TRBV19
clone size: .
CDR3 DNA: TGTGCCAGTAGTACCTCGGACAGGGACGGCGGCTACACCTTC
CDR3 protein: CASSTSDRDGGYTF

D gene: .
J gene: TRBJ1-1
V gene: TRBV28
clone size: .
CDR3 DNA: TGTGCCAGCAGTTTAGTTTCTGCAGGGATGAACACTGAAGCTTTCTTT
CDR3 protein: CASSLVSAGMNTEAFF

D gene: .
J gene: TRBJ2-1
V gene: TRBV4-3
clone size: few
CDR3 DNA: TGCGCCAGCAGCCAAGCCAGATATGACGGGGTCTCCTACAATGAGCAGTTCTTC
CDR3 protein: CASSQARYDGVSYNEQFF

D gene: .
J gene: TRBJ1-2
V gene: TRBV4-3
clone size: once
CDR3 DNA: TGCGCCAGCAGCCAAGAATACTTCCTCGATGGCTACACCTTC
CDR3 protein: CASSQEYFLDGYTF

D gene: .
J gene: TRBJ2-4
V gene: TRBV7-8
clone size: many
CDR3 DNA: TGTGCCAGCAGCTTAGACGCGGGGAGGAAAAACATTCAGTACTTC
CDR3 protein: CASSLDAGRKNIQYF

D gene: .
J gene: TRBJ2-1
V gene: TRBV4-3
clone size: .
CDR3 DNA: TGCGCCAGCAGCCAAGCATCTGGGTACAATGAGCAGTTCTTC
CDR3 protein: CASSQASGYNEQFF

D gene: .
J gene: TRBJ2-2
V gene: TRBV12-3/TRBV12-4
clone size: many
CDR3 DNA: TGTGCCAGCAGTTTCGGGGGGCGAAGCGGGGAGCTGTTTTTT
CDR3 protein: CASSFGGRSGELFF

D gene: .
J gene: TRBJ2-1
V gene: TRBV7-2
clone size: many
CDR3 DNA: TGTGCCAGCAGCTTGTCAGCAGGGACCTACAATGAGCAGTTCTTC
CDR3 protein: CASSLSAGTYNEQFF

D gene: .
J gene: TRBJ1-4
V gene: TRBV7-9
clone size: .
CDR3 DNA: TGTGCCAGCAGCTTAGGTTCGTGGAGCCCTAATGAAAAACTGTTTTTT
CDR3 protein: CASSLGSWSPNEKLFF

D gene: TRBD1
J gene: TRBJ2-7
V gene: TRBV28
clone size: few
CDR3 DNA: TGTGCCAGCAGTTTAACGGCAGGGGGCGGCGAGCAGTACTTC
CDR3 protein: CASSLTAGGGEQYF

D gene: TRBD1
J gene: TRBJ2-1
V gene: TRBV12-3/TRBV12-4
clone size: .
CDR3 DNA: TGTGCCACCAGTCCGACAGGGAATGAGCAGTTCTTC
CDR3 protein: CATSPTGNEQFF

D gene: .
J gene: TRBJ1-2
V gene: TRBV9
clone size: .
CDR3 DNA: TGTGCCAGCAGCCCCGGGGACCTAAACTATGGCTACACCTTC
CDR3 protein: CASSPGDLNYGYTF

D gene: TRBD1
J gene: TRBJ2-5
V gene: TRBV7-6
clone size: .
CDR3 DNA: TGTGCCAGCAGCTTAGGCGAGGGACAGGAATTGTACCAAGAGACCCAGTACTTC
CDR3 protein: CASSLGEGQELYQETQYF

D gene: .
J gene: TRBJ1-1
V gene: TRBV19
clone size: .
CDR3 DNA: TGTGCCAGTAGTCCCTTGGGGGTTGGCACTGAAGCTTTCTTT
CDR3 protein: CASSPLGVGTEAFF

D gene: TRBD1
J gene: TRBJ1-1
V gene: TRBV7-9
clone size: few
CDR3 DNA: TGTGCCAGCAGCTCTGGGACAGTGGGCGGCACTGAAGCTTTCTTT
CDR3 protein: CASSSGTVGGTEAFF

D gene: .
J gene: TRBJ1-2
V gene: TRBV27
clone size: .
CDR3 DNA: TGTGCCAGCAGTTCAGCCCCAACTAACTATGGCTACACCTTC
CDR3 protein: CASSSAPTNYGYTF

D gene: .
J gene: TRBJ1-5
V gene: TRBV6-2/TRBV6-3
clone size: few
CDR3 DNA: TGTGCCAGCAGTTTCGGACGGAATCAGCCCCAGCATTTT
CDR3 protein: CASSFGRNQPQHF

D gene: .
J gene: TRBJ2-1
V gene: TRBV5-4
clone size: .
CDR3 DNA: TGTGCCAGCATCCTAGGGACGGGTGAGCAGTTCTTC
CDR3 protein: CASILGTGEQFF

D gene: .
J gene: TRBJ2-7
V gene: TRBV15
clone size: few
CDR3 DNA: TGTGCCACCAGCCGGGACAACCCGAGCTCCTACGAGCAGTACTTC
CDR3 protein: CATSRDNPSSYEQYF

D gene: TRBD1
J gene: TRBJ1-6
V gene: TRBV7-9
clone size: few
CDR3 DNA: TGTGCCAGCAGCTTATCAGGGACAGGTGGGGAGTCCTATAATTCACCCCTCCACTTT
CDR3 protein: CASSLSGTGGESYNSPLHF

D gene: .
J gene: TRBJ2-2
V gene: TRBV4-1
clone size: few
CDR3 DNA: TGCGCCAGCAGCCAAGATGCGGACACCGGGGAGCTGTTTTTT
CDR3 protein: CASSQDADTGELFF

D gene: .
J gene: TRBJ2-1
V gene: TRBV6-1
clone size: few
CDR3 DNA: TGTGCCAGCAGTCCACCAAGGGATTTCTACAATGAGCAGTTCTTC
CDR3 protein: CASSPPRDFYNEQFF

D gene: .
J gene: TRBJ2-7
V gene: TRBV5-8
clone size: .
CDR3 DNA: TGTGCCAGCATCACCTTCGTACCGGGACTGGGACCAGTCGGGCAGTACTTC
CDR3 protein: CASITFVPGLGPVGQYF

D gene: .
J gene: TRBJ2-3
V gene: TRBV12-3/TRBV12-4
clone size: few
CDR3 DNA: TGTGCCAGCAGTGGCCCCAAGGAGACAGATACGCAGTATTTT
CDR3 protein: CASSGPKETDTQYF

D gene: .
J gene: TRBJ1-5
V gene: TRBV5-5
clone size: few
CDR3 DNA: TGTGCCAGCAGCTCAATATCACAGGGATCAAATCAGCCCCAGCATTTT
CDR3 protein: CASSSISQGSNQPQHF